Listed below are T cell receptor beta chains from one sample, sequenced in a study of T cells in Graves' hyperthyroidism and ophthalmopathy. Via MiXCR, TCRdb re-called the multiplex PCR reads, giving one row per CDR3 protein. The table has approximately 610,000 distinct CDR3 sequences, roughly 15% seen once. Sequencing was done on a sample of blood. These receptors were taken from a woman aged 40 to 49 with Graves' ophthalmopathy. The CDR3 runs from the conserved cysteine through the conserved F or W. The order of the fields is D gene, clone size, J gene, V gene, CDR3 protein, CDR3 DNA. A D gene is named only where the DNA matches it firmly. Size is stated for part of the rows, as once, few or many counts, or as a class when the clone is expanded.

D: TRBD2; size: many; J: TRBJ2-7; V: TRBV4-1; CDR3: CASSQEGLADEQYF; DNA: TGCGCCAGCAGCCAAGAAGGACTAGCCGACGAGCAGTACTTC
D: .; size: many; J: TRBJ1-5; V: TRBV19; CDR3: CASSKPAYSNQPQHF; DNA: TGTGCCAGTAGTAAACCAGCTTATAGCAATCAGCCCCAGCATTTT
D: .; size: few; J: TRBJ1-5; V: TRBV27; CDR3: CASSLFSGAASNQPQHF; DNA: TGTGCCAGCAGTTTATTCTCAGGGGCCGCTAGCAATCAGCCCCAGCATTTT
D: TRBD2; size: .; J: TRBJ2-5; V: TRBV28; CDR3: CASSSQGERAGGPETQYF; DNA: TGTGCCAGCAGTTCGCAGGGGGAAAGAGCGGGAGGGCCAGAGACCCAGTACTTC
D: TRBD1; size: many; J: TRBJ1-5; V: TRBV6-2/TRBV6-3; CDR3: CASSYSRGRGDQPQHF; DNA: TGTGCCAGCAGTTACTCTAGGGGGCGCGGAGATCAGCCCCAGCATTTT
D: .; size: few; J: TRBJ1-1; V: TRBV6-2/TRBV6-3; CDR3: CASSPMTGLNTEAFF; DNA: TGTGCCAGCAGCCCTATGACGGGTCTGAACACTGAAGCTTTCTTT
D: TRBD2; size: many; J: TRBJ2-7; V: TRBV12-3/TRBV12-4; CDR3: CASSSTGGREQYF; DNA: TGTGCCAGCAGTTCTACGGGGGGAAGGGAGCAGTACTTC
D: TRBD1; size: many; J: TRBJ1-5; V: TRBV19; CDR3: CASEGQGQQPQHF; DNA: TGTGCCAGTGAAGGACAGGGCCAACAGCCCCAGCATTTT
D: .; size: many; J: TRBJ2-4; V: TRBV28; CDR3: CASSLTSGTGDIQYF; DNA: TGTGCCAGCAGTCTCACTAGCGGGACAGGGGACATTCAGTACTTC
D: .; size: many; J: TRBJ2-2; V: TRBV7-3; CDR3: CASSLAGSYTGELFF; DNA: TGTGCCAGCAGCTTAGCGGGAAGCTACACCGGGGAGCTGTTTTTT
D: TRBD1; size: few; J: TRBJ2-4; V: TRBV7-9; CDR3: CASSLEGQGHIQYF; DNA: TGTGCCAGCAGCTTAGAGGGACAGGGACACATTCAGTACTTC
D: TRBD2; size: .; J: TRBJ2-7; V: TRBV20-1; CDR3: CSARDPSGSAYEQYF; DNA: TGCAGTGCTAGAGATCCTAGCGGGAGTGCTTACGAGCAGTACTTC
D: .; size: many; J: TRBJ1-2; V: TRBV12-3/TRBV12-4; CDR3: CASKSLDYGYTF; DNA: TGTGCCAGCAAGAGCTTAGACTATGGCTACACCTTC
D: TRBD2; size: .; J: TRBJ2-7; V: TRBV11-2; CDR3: CASSQVSSGSSGEQYF; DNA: TGCGCCAGCAGCCAAGTTTCTAGCGGGAGTTCGGGCGAGCAGTACTTC
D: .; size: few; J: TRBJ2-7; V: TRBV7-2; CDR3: CASSSGPSGSYEQYF; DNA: TGTGCCAGCAGCTCAGGACCCAGCGGAAGCTACGAGCAGTACTTC
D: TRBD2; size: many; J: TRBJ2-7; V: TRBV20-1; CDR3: CSARRTSSSYEQYF; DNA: TGCAGTGCTAGGAGGACTAGCTCTTCCTACGAGCAGTACTTC
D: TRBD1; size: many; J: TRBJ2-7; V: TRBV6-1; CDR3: CASSEWGTGTYEQYF; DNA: TGTGCCAGCAGTGAATGGGGGACAGGGACCTACGAGCAGTACTTC
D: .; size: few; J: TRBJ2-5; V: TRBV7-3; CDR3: CASSQGSSGTQYF; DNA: TGTGCCAGCAGCCAAGGGAGTAGCGGGACCCAGTACTTC
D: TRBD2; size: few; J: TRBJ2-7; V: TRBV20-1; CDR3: CSALGLAGGPSLREQYF; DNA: TGCAGTGCCTTGGGACTAGCGGGAGGGCCTAGCCTACGCGAGCAGTACTTC
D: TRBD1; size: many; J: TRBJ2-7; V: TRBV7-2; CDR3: CASSSAGTGIYEQYF; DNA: TGTGCCAGCAGCTCTGCCGGGACAGGCATATACGAGCAGTACTTC
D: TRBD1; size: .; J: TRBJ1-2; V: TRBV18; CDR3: CASSLTGGGSYTF; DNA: TGTGCCAGCTCCCTAACCGGAGGGGGCAGCTACACCTTC
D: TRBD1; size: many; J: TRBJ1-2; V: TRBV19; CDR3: CASSATGGNYGYTF; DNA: TGTGCCAGTAGTGCGACAGGGGGGAACTATGGCTACACCTTC
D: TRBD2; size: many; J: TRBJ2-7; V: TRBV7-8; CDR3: CASSLVRLAGEQYF; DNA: TGTGCCAGCAGCTTAGTCCGACTAGCGGGAGAGCAGTACTTC
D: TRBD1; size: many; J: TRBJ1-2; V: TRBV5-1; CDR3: CASSLDTGGGYGYTF; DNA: TGCGCCAGCAGCTTGGATACAGGGGGAGGCTATGGCTACACCTTC
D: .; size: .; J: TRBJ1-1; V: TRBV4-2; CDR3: CASSQQSETVSNTEAFF; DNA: TGTGCCAGCAGCCAACAGAGCGAGACAGTGTCGAACACTGAAGCTTTCTTT
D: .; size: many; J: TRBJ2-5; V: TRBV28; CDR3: CASSPPRTETQYF; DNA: TGTGCCAGCAGTCCCCCTAGGACGGAGACCCAGTACTTC
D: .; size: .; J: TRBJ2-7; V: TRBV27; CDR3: CASSLSFRTPSSYEQYF; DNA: TGTGCCAGCAGTTTATCGTTTCGGACACCCAGCTCCTACGAGCAGTACTTC
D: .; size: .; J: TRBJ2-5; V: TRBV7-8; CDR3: CASSSHGGTQYF; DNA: TGTGCCAGCAGCTCACACGGGGGGACCCAGTACTTC
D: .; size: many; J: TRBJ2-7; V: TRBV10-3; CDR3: CAISEDRLGEQYF; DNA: TGTGCCATCAGTGAGGACAGGCTCGGCGAGCAGTACTTC
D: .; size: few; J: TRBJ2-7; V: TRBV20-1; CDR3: CSARDLGGASGDPYEQYF; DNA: TGCAGTGCTAGAGATTTGGGGGGGGCGTCAGGGGATCCCTACGAGCAGTACTTC
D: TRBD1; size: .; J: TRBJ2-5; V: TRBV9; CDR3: CASSPQGGEETQYF; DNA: TGTGCCAGCAGCCCCCAAGGGGGCGAAGAGACCCAGTACTTC
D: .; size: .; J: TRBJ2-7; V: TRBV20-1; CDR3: CSAPSGVYEQYF; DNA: TGCAGTGCACCATCGGGGGTTTACGAGCAGTACTTC
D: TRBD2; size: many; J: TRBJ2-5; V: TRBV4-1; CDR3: CASSPKSLADQETQYF; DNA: TGCGCCAGCAGCCCTAAGTCGCTAGCGGACCAAGAGACCCAGTACTTC
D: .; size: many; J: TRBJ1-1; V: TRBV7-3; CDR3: CASSLIRGRSMNTEAFF; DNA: TGTGCCAGCAGCTTAATCCGCGGCAGAAGCATGAACACTGAAGCTTTCTTT
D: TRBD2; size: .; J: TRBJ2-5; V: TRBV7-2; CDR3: CASSQSGRTPRTQYF; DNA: TGTGCCAGCAGCCAGAGCGGGAGGACCCCGCGGACCCAGTACTTC
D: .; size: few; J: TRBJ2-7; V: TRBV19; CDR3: CASTQAAGLYEQYF; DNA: TGTGCCAGTACTCAGGCGGCGGGCCTCTACGAGCAGTACTTC
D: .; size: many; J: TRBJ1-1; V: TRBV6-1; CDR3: CASSDPSFGEAFF; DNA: TGTGCCAGCAGTGACCCAAGCTTTGGTGAAGCTTTCTTT
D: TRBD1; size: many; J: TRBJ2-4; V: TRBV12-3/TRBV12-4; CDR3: CASSSPTGYRDIQYF; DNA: TGTGCCAGCAGTTCGCCGACAGGGTATAGGGACATTCAGTACTTC
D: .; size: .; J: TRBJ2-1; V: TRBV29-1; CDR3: CSVVGFPGSSYNEQFF; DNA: TGCAGCGTTGTCGGGTTTCCGGGCAGCTCCTACAATGAGCAGTTCTTC
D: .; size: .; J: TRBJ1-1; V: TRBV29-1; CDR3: CSVGHTLNTEAFF; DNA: TGCAGCGTTGGGCATACCCTAAACACTGAAGCTTTCTTT
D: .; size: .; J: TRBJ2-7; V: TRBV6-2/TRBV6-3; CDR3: CASSSAGGQYF; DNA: TGTGCCAGCAGTTCCGCGGGTGGGCAGTACTTC
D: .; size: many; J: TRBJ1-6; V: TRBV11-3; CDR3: CASSQGTRSPLHF; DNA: TGTGCCAGCAGCCAGGGAACTCGTTCACCCCTCCACTTT
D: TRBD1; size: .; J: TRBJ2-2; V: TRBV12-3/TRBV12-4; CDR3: CASSPFWTGNTGELFF; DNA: TGTGCCAGCAGTCCGTTCTGGACAGGGAACACCGGGGAGCTGTTTTTT
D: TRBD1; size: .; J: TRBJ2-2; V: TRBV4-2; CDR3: CASSRNPGQAITGELFF; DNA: TGTGCCAGCAGCCGGAACCCGGGACAGGCTATCACCGGGGAGCTGTTTTTT
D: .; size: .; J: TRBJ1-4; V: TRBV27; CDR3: CASSTDGATNEKLFF; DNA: TGTGCCAGCAGTACAGACGGGGCAACTAATGAAAAACTGTTTTTT
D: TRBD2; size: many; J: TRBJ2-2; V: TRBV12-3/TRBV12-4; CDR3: CATRTSGKAGELFF; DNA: TGTGCCACCAGGACTAGCGGGAAGGCCGGGGAGCTGTTTTTT
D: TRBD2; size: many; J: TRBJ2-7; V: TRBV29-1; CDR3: CSVGSSGTYEQYF; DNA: TGCAGCGTTGGCTCTAGCGGGACTTACGAGCAGTACTTC
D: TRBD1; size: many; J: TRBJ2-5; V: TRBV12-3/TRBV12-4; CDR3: CASSLGTGGGKTQYF; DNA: TGTGCCAGCAGTTTAGGTACAGGGGGCGGAAAGACCCAGTACTTC
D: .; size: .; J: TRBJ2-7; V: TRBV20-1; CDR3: CSARNPGAGYEQYF; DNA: TGCAGTGCTAGAAACCCTGGGGCGGGCTACGAGCAGTACTTC
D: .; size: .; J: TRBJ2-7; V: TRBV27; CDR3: CASSLGGLPTAYEQYF; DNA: TGTGCCAGCAGTTTAGGGGGTCTCCCGACGGCCTACGAGCAGTACTTC
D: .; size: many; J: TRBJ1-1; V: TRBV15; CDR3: CATSRSRVGINTEAFF; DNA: TGTGCCACCAGCAGATCTCGTGTGGGGATAAACACTGAAGCTTTCTTT